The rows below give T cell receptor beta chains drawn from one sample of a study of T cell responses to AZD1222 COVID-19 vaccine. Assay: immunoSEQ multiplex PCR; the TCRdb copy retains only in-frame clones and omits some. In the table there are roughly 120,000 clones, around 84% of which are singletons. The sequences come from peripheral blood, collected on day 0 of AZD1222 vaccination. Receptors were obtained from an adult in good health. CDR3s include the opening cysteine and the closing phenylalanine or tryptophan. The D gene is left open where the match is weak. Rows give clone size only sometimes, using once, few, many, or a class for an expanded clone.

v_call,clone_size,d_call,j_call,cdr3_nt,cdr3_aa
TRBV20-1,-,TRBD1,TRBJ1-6,TGCAGTGCTAGTGTACAGGGGGGTCTCGGTTCACCCCTCCACTTT,CSASVQGGLGSPLHF
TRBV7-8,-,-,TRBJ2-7,TGTGCCAGCAGCTTAGTGGGCCAGTTGGGTGAGCAGTACTTC,CASSLVGQLGEQYF
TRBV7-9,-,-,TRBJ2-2,TGTGCCAGCAGCTTTGACACCGGGGAGCTGTTTTTT,CASSFDTGELFF
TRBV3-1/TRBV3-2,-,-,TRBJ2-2,TGTGCCAGCAGGCCCGGGACCCCTGGCACCGGGGAGCTGTTTTTT,CASRPGTPGTGELFF
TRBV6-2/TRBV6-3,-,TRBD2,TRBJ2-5,TGTGCCAGCAGTTCTAGCGGGGGAGACCAAGAGACCCAGTACTTC,CASSSSGGDQETQYF
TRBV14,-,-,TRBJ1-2,TGTGCCAGCAGCCAAGACCGGGGTATCGGTGGCTACACCTTC,CASSQDRGIGGYTF
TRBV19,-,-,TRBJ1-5,TGTGCCAGTAGTATAACGAATCAGCCCCAGCATTTT,CASSITNQPQHF
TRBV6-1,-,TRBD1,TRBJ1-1,TGTGCCAGCAGTGAATTTCCCGGGACAGGGCAAACTGAAGCTTTCTTT,CASSEFPGTGQTEAFF
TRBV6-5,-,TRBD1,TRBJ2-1,TGTGCCAGCAGTTACTCGAGGCAGGGGGCCTACAATGAGCAGTTCTTC,CASSYSRQGAYNEQFF
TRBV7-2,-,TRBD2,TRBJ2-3,TGTGCCAGCAGCCAGGGACTAGCGGGGGCAAGCACAGATACGCAGTATTTT,CASSQGLAGASTDTQYF
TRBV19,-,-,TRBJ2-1,TGTGCCAGTAGCCAACGGAGGGGGCCGGTAGACAATGAGCAGTTCTTC,CASSQRRGPVDNEQFF
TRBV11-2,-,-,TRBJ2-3,TGTGCCAGCAGCCTCGACTTAACAGATACGCAGTATTTT,CASSLDLTDTQYF
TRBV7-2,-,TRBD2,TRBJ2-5,TGTGCCAGCAGCCCCGGACTAGCGGGGGGACGAGAGACCCAGTACTTC,CASSPGLAGGRETQYF
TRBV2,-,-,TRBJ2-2,TGTGCCAGCATCCCAAGGGGGGCTCGCACCGGGGAGCTGTTTTTT,CASIPRGARTGELFF
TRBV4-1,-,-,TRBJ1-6,TGCGCCAGCAGCCAAGGGGACCTGAGGAATTCACCCCTCCACTTT,CASSQGDLRNSPLHF
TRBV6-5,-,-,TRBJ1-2,TGTGCCAGCAGTAAGGACCCTTGGGACTATGGCTACACCTTC,CASSKDPWDYGYTF
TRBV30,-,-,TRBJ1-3,TGTGCCTGGGCGCACTCTGGAAACACCATATATTTT,CAWAHSGNTIYF
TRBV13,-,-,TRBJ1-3,TGTGCCAGCAAGGACTCTGGAAACACCATATATTTT,CASKDSGNTIYF
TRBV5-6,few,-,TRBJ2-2,TGTGCCAGCAGCTTGGAGCTCGGGGAGCTGTTTTTT,CASSLELGELFF
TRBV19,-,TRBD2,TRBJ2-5,TGTGCCAGTAGTCCGAGCGGGGCGACAGTGGGCCAGTACTTC,CASSPSGATVGQYF
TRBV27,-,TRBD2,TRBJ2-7,TGTGCCAGCAGTTTATCACCCGGGGCTAGCGGGTTTGTATACGAGCAGTACTTC,CASSLSPGASGFVYEQYF
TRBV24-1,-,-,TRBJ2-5,TGTGCCACCGCCTCGCCCAATTTCCAAGAGACCCAGTACTTC,CATASPNFQETQYF
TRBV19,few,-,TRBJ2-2,TGTGCCAGTAGTATACGGGGGACCGGGGAGCTGTTTTTT,CASSIRGTGELFF
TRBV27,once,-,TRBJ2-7,TGTGCCAGCAGTCCGGGGGAGCCGATCCATTACGAGCAGTACTTC,CASSPGEPIHYEQYF
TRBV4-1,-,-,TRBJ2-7,TGCGCCAGCAGCCAAGAACTCGGGCAGGGGTACGAGCAGTACTTC,CASSQELGQGYEQYF
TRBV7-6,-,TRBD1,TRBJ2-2,TGTGCCAGCAGCTCGAGAATACAGGGGGTTCGGGACACCGGGGAGCTGTTTTTT,CASSSRIQGVRDTGELFF
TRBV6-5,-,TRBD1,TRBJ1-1,TGTGCCAGCAGTTTCCGGGACAGGGGTTTCGGTGAAGCTTTCTTT,CASSFRDRGFGEAFF
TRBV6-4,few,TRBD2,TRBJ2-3,TGTGCCAGCAGTGATCAGACTAGCGGGGGGGCCTCAGATACGCAGTATTTT,CASSDQTSGGASDTQYF
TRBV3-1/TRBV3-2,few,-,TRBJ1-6,TGTGCCAGCAGCCCTCTCACCTATAATTCACCCCTCCACTTT,CASSPLTYNSPLHF
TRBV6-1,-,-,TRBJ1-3,TGTGCCAGCAGTGAAGACCTTCCGGGACGCTCTGGAAACACCATATATTTT,CASSEDLPGRSGNTIYF
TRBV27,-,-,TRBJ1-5,TGTGCCAACCAATTGGGGGGCGCCTGGCCCGATCAGCCCCAGCATTTT,CANQLGGAWPDQPQHF
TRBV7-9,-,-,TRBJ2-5,TGTGCCAGCAGCTCAGGGGAATGGCCCCAAGAGACCCAGTACTTC,CASSSGEWPQETQYF
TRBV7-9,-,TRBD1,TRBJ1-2,TGTGCCAGCAGCTCAAGGGACAGGGAGATCTATGGCTACACCTTC,CASSSRDREIYGYTF
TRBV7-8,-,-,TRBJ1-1,TGTGCCAGCAGCTTAGTATTGCCAGGGCTGAACACTGAAGCTTTCTTT,CASSLVLPGLNTEAFF
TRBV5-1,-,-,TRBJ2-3,TGCGCCAGCAGCTTAGCGGGCACAGATACGCAGTATTTT,CASSLAGTDTQYF
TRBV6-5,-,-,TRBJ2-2,TGTGCCAGCAGTTCCCCAGCGGAGTCGAACACCGGGGAGCTGTTTTTT,CASSSPAESNTGELFF
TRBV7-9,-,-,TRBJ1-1,TGTGCCAGCAGCTTACTTGAGGTGAACACTGAAGCTTTCTTT,CASSLLEVNTEAFF
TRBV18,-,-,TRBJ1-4,TGTGCCAGCTCACCGATAGGGCAAAATGAAAAACTGTTTTTT,CASSPIGQNEKLFF
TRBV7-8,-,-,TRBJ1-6,TGTGCCAGCAGCTTTGGCGTCTCCTATAATTCACCCCTCCACTTT,CASSFGVSYNSPLHF
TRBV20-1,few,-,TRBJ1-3,TGCAGTGCTAGTCCGACGGGCTCTGGAAACACCATATATTTT,CSASPTGSGNTIYF
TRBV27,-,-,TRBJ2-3,TGTGCCAGCAGTTCACGACAGGGCACAGATACGCAGTATTTT,CASSSRQGTDTQYF
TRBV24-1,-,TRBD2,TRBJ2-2,TGTGCCCCGGGGGGGGAGAGAATGACCGGGGAGCTGTTTTTT,CAPGGERMTGELFF
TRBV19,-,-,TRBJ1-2,TGTGCCAGTAACCGCGCTGGCAGGGATAACTATGGCTACACCTTC,CASNRAGRDNYGYTF
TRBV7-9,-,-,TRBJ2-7,TGTGCCAGCAGCTCCCGGACAACCTACGAGCAGTACTTC,CASSSRTTYEQYF
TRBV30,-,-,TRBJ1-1,TGTGCCTGGAGTGTAGGAGCGGCCACTGAAGCTTTCTTT,CAWSVGAATEAFF
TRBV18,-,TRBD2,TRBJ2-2,TGTGCCAGCTCACCACCTAGCGGGAGCGGGACCGGGGAGCTGTTTTTT,CASSPPSGSGTGELFF
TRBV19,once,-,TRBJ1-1,TGTGCCAGTAGTATAGTGGCAGGGGACACTGAAGCTTTCTTT,CASSIVAGDTEAFF
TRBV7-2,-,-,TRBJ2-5,TGTGCCAGCAGCTCATCTCTAGAACTGGAGACCCAGTACTTC,CASSSSLELETQYF
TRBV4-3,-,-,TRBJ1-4,TGCGCCAGCAGCCAAGCTCCAGAGGGTCTTGGTGAAAAACTGTTTTTT,CASSQAPEGLGEKLFF
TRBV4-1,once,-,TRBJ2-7,TGCGCCAGCAGCCAGGGTCTTCGGGACACCCTCTCCTACGAGCAGTACTTC,CASSQGLRDTLSYEQYF
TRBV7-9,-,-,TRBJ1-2,TGTGCCAGCAGCTTAAGGAGTGGGGATGGCTACACCTTC,CASSLRSGDGYTF
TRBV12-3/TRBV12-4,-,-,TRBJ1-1,TGTGCCAGCTGTTACGGGGGGAACACTGAAGCTTTCTTT,CASCYGGNTEAFF
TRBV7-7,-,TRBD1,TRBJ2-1,TGTGCCAGCAGCTCCCGGACAGGGGCCCACAATGAGCAGTTCTTC,CASSSRTGAHNEQFF